This T cell receptor beta chain was identified during a study of T cell responses to AZD1222 COVID-19 vaccine. Some clones are missing from TCRdb's copy, which holds only in-frame ones; the method was immunoSEQ multiplex PCR. The sample contains 250,000 to 300,000 clones, 90% to 95% of which appear only once. Looked up from germline, CDR1 is SGHVS and CDR2 is FQNEAQ. This CDR3 has 15 amino acids. With 1 base removed from V and 2 bases from J, the gap between germline ends came to 12 bases. This material consisted of peripheral blood, taken 28 days after the second AZD1222 dose. This clonotype was sampled from an adult who received the AZD1222 COVID-19 vaccine. The chain recombines TRBV7-8 with TRBJ2-7; no reliable D call. The CDR3 protein is CASSLVDGIAYEQYF. CDR3 coding DNA: TGTGCCAGCAGCTTAGTTGATGGGATCGCCTACGAGCAGTACTTC.